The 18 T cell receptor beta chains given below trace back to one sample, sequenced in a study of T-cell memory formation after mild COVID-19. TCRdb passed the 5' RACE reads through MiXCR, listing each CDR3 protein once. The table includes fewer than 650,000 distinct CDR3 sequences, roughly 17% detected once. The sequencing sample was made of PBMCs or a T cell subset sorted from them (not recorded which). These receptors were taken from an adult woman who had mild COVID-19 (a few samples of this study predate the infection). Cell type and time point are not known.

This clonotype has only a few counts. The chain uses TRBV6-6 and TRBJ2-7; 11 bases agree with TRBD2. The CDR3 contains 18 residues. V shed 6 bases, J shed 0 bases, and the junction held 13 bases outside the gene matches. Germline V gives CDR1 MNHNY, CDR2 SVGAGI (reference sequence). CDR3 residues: CASSPTSGVPQGSYEQYF. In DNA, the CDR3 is TGTGCCAGCAGCCCGACTAGCGGGGTCCCTCAAGGCTCCTACGAGCAGTACTTC.

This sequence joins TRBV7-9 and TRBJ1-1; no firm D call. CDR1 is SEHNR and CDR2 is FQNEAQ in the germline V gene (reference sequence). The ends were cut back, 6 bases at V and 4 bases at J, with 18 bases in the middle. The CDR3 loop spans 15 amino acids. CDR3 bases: TGTGCCAGCAGTACTTCAGGAGTCAGAGGCACTGAAGCTTTCTTT. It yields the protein CASSTSGVRGTEAFF. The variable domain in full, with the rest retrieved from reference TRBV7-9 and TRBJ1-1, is DTGVSQNPRHKITKRGQNVTFRCDPISEHNRLYWYRQTLGQGPEFLTYFQNEAQLEKSRLLSDRFSAERPKGSFSTLEIQRTEQGDSAMYLCASSTSGVRGTEAFFGQGTRLTVV.

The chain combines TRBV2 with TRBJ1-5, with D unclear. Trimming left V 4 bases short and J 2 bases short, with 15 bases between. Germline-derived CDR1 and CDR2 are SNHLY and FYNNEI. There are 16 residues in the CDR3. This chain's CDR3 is CASSGTRSLGNQPQHF. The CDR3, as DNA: TGTGCCAGCAGTGGGACCCGTTCGCTTGGCAATCAGCCCCAGCATTTT.

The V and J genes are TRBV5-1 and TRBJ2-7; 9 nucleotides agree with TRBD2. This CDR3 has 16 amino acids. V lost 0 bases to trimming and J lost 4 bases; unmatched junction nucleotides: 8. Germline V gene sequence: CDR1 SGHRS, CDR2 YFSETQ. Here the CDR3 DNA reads TGCGCCAGCAGCTTGGTCCCAGCGGGAGGACCGTACGAGCAGTACTTC. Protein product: CASSLVPAGGPYEQYF.

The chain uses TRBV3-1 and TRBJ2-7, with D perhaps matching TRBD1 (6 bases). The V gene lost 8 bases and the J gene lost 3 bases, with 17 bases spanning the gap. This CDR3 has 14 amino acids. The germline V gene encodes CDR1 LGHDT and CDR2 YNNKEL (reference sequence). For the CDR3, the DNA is TGTGCCAGCTCCATTATAGGGGGTGGCTACGAGCAGTACTTC. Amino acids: CASSIIGGGYEQYF.

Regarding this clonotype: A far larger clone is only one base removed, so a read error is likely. CDR3 DNA: TGTGCCAGCAGCGCGACAGGGAACTATGGCTACACCTTC. The encoded protein is CASSATGNYGYTF. The gene calls are TRBV11-2 and TRBJ1-2; 7 bases match TRBD1. Germline V gene data show CDR1 as SGHAT and CDR2 as FQNNGV. V lost 5 bases, J lost 2 bases, and 2 bases stayed unmatched. The CDR3 sequence is 13 residues long.

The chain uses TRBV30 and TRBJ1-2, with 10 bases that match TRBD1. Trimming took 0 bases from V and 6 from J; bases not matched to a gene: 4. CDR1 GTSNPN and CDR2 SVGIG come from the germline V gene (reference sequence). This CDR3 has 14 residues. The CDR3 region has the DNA TGTGCCTGGAGTGTTTCCGGGACAGGGGATGGCTACACCTTC. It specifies CAWSVSGTGDGYTF.

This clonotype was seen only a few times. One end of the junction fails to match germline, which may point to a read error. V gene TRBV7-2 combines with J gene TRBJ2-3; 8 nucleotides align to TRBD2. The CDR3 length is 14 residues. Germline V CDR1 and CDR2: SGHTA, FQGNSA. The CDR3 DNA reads TGTGCCAGCAGCTTAGTCTCGAGCGGGGGAATCCCCCCTTTT. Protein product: CASSLVSSGGIPPF.

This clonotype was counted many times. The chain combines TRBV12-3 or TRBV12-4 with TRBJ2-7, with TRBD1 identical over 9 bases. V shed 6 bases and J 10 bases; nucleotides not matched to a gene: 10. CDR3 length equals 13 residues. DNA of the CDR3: TGTGCCAGCAGCGGACAGGGGTTAGCGGAACAGTACTTC. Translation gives CASSGQGLAEQYF.

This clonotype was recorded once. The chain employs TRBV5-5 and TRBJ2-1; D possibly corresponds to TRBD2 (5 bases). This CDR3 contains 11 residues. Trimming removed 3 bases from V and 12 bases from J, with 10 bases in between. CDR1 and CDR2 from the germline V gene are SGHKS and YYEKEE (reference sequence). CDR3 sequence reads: CASSSLGGQFF. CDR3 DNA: TGTGCCAGCAGCTCCCTAGGAGGGCAGTTCTTC.

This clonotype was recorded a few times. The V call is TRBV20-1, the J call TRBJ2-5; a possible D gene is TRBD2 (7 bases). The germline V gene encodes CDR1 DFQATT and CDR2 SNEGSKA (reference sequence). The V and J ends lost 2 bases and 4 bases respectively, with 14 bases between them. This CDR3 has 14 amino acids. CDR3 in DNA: TGCAGTGCTAGATGGGGGGGGGCCTTAGAGACCCAGTACTTC. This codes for CSARWGGALETQYF.

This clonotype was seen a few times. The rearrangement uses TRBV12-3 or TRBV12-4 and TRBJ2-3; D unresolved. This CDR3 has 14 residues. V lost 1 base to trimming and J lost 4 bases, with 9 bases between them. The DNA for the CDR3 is TGTGCCAGCAGTTTAGAGCCGGTTTCAGATACGCAGTATTTT. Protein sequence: CASSLEPVSDTQYF.

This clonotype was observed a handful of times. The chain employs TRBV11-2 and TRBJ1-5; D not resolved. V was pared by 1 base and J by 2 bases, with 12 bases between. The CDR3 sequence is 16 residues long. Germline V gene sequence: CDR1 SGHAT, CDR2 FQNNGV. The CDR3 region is CASSLGVAPRNQPQHF. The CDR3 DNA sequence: TGTGCCAGCAGCTTAGGGGTGGCCCCCCGCAATCAGCCCCAGCATTTT.

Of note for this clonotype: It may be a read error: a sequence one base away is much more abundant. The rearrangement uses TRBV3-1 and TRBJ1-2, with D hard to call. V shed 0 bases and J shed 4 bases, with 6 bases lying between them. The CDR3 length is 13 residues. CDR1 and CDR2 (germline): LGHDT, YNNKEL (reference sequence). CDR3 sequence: CASSQDRVYGYTF. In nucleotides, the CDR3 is TGTGCCAGCAGCCAAGATCGGGTCTATGGCTACACCTTC.

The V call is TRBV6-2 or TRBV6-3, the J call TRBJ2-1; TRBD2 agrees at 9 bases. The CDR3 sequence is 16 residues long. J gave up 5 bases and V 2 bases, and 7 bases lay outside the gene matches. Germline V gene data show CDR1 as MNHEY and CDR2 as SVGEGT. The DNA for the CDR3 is TGTGCCAGCAGTTACCCACTTAGCGGGAGTAACAATGAGCAGTTCTTC. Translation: CASSYPLSGSNNEQFF.

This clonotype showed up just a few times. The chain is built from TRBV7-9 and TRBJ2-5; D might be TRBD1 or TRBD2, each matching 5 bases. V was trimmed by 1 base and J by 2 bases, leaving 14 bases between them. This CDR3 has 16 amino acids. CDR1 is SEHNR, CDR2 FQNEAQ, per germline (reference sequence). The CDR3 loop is CASSLGDRGRQETQYF. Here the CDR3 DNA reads TGTGCCAGCAGCTTAGGGGACCGAGGGAGACAAGAGACCCAGTACTTC.

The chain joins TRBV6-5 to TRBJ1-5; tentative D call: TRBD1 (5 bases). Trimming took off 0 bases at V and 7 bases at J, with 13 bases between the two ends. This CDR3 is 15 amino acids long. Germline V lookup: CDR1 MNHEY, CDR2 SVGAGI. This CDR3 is CASSYSGSTGQPQHF. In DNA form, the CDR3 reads TGTGCCAGCAGTTACTCGGGGTCCACAGGCCAGCCCCAGCATTTT.

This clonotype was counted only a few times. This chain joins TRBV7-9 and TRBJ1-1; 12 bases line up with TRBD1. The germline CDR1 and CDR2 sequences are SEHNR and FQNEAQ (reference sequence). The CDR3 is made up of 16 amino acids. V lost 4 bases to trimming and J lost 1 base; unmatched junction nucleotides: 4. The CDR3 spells CASSSGTGGWNTEAFF. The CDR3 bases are TGTGCCAGCAGCTCCGGGACAGGGGGCTGGAACACTGAAGCTTTCTTT.